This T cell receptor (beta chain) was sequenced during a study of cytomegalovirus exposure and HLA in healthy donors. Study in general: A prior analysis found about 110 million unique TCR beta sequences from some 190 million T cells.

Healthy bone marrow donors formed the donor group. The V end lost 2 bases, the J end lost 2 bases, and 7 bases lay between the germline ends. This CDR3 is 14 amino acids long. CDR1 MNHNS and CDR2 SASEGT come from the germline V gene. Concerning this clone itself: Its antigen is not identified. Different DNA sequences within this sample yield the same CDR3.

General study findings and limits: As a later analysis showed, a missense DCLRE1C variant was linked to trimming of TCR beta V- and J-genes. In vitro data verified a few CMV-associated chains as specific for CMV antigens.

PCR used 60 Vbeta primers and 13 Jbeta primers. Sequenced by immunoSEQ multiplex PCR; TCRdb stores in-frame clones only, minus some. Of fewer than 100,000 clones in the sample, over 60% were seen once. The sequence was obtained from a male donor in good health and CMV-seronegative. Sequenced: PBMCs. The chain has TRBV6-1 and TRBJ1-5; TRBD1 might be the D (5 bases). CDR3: CASSESGGNQPQHF. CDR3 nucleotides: TGTGCCAGCAGTGAATCGGGGGGCAATCAGCCCCAGCATTTT.